This TCR beta chain was retrieved from a study of PD-L1 blockade in urothelial cancer (dated by TCRdb to the late 2010s). Concerning the study at large: Therapy was started in the mid-2010s for all patients, and atezolizumab 1,200 mg was administered intravenously every 3 weeks. About 85% of the roughly 30 patients were males with bladder-origin urothelial cancer, and 18 of 29 reported a prior smoking history. An ECOG performance status of 0 or 1 was recorded for the patients, and 0 to 3 prior chemotherapy regimens had been received by the patients. Blood samples were analyzed 3 weeks after the start of treatment (second dose) and 6 weeks after the start of treatment. Blood samples gave median yields of about 150,000 T cells and 82,636 unique TCRs, along with a median clonality of 0.080. An exploratory multi-omic analysis was conducted of the somatic, immune and clinical correlates of response to PD-L1 blockade with atezolizumab in urothelial cancer. Pretreatment tumor samples, along with matched peripheral blood collected serially before and after atezolizumab treatment, underwent TCR sequencing. Durable clinical benefit meant progression-free survival longer than 6 months, and TCR features were also tested against progression-free and overall survival. In the same patients, pretreatment tumors underwent whole exome sequencing and RNA sequencing in addition to TCR sequencing. Durable clinical benefit was achieved by nine patients and was not achieved by 20 patients. Pretreatment blood TCR-seq was available for fewer than 30 patients, at least one posttreatment blood collection was obtained for about 24 patients, and tumor TCR-seq was available for about 24 patients.

Study-wide findings and limitations: Because the sample size was small (n ≈ 30) and many exploratory analyses were performed, the results are intended to be hypothesis-generating. A pretreatment peripheral blood TCR clonality below the median was linked to improved progression-free and overall survival. Greater expansion of tumor-associated TCR clones in peripheral blood 3 weeks after the start of treatment was observed in patients with durable benefit (n ≈ 22, p = 0.022).

The meaning of the sample's time point label: peripheral blood 6 weeks after treatment start. The cohort included under 35 patients with locally advanced or metastatic urothelial carcinoma who were treated at Memorial Sloan Kettering on a trial protocol. Peripheral blood mononuclear cells were collected pretreatment and during treatment, with between 1 and 8 total time points obtained per patient. The Qiagen DNeasy Blood extraction kit was used to purify genomic DNA from total PBMCs and tumor samples. PBMCs were collected pretreatment and during treatment, and were isolated and stored as previously described. There are 15 amino acids in the CDR3, from cysteine to phenylalanine inclusive. Of all the DNA, just the CDR3 is kept, 45 bases in frame from base 1. CDR1 SGHAT and CDR2 FQNNGV were looked up in the germline V gene. V and J are trimmed by 2 bases and 6 bases, and the gene matches miss 7 bases of the junction.

To estimate absolute template abundance from read counts, synthetic TCR analog templates were spiked into each PCR. Using the immunoSEQ assay, TCRbeta CDR3 regions were amplified from genomic DNA with bias-controlled V and J gene primers. Sequencing of rearranged TCRbeta segments was performed at approximately 20X coverage. The original pipeline was this. Sequencing errors were corrected by clustering and CDR3s were annotated against IMGT to assign V, D and J genes. Out-of-frame and stop-codon sequences were excluded, and only productive TCRbeta rearrangements were used in downstream analyses. Clonality was calculated as one minus the Shannon entropy normalized by the log of the number of unique productive sequences. Fisher's exact test with Benjamini-Hochberg correction, at a threshold of adjusted p below 0.01, was used to find clones that differed between time points or between blood and tumor. TCRdb holds this immuneACCESS table with in-frame rearrangements only. Some clones are missing; in checked studies, unresolved V genes explain under half, and the rest has no known cause. That table furnishes V, J and clone size, whereas the DNA furnished D and trimming. Recorded for this sample are fewer than 85,000 clones; around nine tenths of them occurred a single time. The ten largest make up over 9% of the sample.

Concerning this clone itself: What antigen it recognizes has not been identified. It has no much larger one-base neighbor in the sample; base qualities were not kept.

The sequence was collected from a man between 60 and 70 years old with urothelial cancer. This sequence uses TRBV11-2 and TRBJ2-4, and 7 bases in between align with TRBD1. The sequences come from PBMCs, collected around atezolizumab (anti-PD-L1) treatment. The CDR3 region: CASSLIGTVGNIQYF. The DNA sequence follows: TGTGCCAGCAGCTTAATCGGGACAGTGGGAAACATTCAGTACTTC.